These 5 T cell receptor beta chains were all obtained from the same sample, sequenced in a study of cytomegalovirus exposure and HLA in healthy donors. The primer mix had 60 Vbeta and 13 Jbeta primers. Assay used: immunoSEQ multiplex PCR; TCRdb lists only in-frame clones, some missing. The table lists about 150,000 clones, approximately 79% of them singletons. Sequenced material: PBMCs. The receptor set was obtained from a woman aged 40 to 49 in good health and CMV-seropositive.

V and J are TRBV6-6 and TRBJ2-1; 14 nucleotides match TRBD2. J lost 7 bases, V lost 7 bases, and 9 bases had no gene match. There are 16 residues in the CDR3. Per the germline V gene, CDR1 is MNHNY and CDR2 is SVGAGI (reference sequence). The CDR3 region has the DNA TGTGCCAGCAACGCCGGACTAGCGGGGGGAGGTAATGAGCAGTTCTTC. Encoded protein: CASNAGLAGGGNEQFF.

The CDR3 DNA is TGTGCCACTACGACAGGGATAGGGGATACGCAGTATTTT. The encoded protein is CATTTGIGDTQYF. The chain carries TRBV6-6 and TRBJ2-3, with 7 bases that match TRBD1. Trimming at V came to 10 bases and at J to 6 bases, leaving 10 bases not matched to a gene. This CDR3 spans 13 amino acids. Germline V gives CDR1 MNHNY, CDR2 SVGAGI (reference sequence).

The V call is TRBV15, the J call TRBJ1-5; 7 nucleotides align to TRBD1. There are 18 residues in the CDR3. From germline, CDR1 is LNHNV and CDR2 YYDKDF (reference sequence). The junction had 17 bases not matched to a gene; V was cut back by 0 bases and J by 9 bases. The CDR3 loop reads CATSRDEGGGTEGRPQHF. For the CDR3, the DNA is TGTGCCACCAGCAGAGATGAAGGTGGCGGGACAGAAGGTCGGCCCCAGCATTTT.

The chain combines TRBV10-2 with TRBJ1-1, with D maybe TRBD1 (5 bases). Germline V gene sequence: CDR1 WSHSY, CDR2 SAAADI. This CDR3 region has 17 residues. V lost 6 bases and J 3 bases, leaving 23 bases between the germline ends. As DNA, the CDR3 is TGCGCCAGCAGAACAAATTCACTTAGCCCGGGGGACACTGAAGCTTTCTTT. Residues: CASRTNSLSPGDTEAFF.

As concerns this clone: Other DNA sequences in this sample translate to the same CDR3. The J gene is TRBJ1-1, the V gene TRBV11-3; possible D gene TRBD1, 5 bases. Germline V gene data show CDR1 as SGHNT and CDR2 as YENEEA. The V end lost 1 base, the J end lost 5 bases, and 11 bases lay between the germline ends. The length of the CDR3 is 14 residues. DNA for the CDR3: TGTGCCAGCAGCTTAGGTCGGGGGAATACTGAAGCTTTCTTT. Translating gives CASSLGRGNTEAFF.